Shown below are 2 T cell receptor beta chains from a single sample sequenced in a study of OX40 agonist ivuxolimab in advanced cancers. Only in-frame clones appear in the TCRdb table, and some are missing; sequencing was by immunoSEQ multiplex PCR. The sample has over 60,000 clones, 80% to 90% seen once. This material consisted of CD4+ or CD8+ T cells sorted from blood, taken in a trial of the OX40 agonist ivuxolimab. The receptors come from an adult with an advanced solid tumor such as melanoma, head and neck, liver or kidney cancer.

Only one count was recorded for this clone. The rearrangement joins TRBV28 to TRBJ1-1, with 7 bases lining up with TRBD1. Germline V lookup: CDR1 MDHEN, CDR2 SYDVKM. The ends lost 6 bases at V and 5 bases at J; junction bases unmatched: 9. This CDR3 has 14 residues. The CDR3 is CASSGYRGRTEAFF. CDR3 bases: TGTGCCAGCAGCGGATACAGGGGTAGGACTGAAGCTTTCTTT.

This chain uses TRBV19 with TRBJ2-1; D is undetermined. Trimming left V 5 bases short and J 8 bases short, with 13 bases between. Germline CDR1 is LNHDA and CDR2 is SQIVND (reference sequence). The CDR3 contains 13 residues. DNA for the CDR3: TGTGCCAGTAGTCTGTATGGGTTGCATGAGCAGTTCTTC. Protein product: CASSLYGLHEQFF.